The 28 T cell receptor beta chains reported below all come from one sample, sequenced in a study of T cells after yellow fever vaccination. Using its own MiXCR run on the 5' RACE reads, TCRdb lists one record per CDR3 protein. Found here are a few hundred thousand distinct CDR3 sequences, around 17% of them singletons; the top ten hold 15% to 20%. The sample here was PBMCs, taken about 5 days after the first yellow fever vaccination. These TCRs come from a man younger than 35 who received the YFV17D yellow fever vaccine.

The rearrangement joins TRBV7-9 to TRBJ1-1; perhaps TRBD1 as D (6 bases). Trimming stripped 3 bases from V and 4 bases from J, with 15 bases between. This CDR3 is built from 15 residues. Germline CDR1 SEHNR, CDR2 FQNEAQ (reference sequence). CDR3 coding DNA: TGTGCCAGCAGCTTTGGGAGGGGGTTCGGCACTGAAGCTTTCTTT. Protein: CASSFGRGFGTEAFF.

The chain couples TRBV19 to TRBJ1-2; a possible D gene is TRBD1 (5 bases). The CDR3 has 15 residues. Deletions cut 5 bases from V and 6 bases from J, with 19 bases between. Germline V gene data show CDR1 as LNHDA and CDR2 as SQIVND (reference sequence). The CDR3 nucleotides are TGTGCCAGTAGTGTTTTTTTGGGGGTTTCAAATGGCTACACCTTC. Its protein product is CASSVFLGVSNGYTF.

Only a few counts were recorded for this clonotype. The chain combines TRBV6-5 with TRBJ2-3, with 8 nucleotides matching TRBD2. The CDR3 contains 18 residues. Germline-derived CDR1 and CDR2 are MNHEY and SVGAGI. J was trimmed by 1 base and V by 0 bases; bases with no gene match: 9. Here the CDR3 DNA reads TGTGCCAGCAGTTACTCCACCGGGGGGGCATCGGGCACAGATACGCAGTATTTT. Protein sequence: CASSYSTGGASGTDTQYF.

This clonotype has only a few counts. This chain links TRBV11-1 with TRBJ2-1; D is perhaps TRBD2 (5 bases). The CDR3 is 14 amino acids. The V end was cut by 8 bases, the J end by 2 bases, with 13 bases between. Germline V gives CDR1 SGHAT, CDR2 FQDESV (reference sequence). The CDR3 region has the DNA TGTGCCAGCGACTTCGGAGGCGCCTACAATGAGCAGTTCTTC. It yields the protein CASDFGGAYNEQFF.

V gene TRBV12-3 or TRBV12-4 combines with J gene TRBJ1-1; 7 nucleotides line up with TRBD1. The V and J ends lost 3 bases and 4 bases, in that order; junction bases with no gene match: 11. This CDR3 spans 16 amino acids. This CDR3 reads CASSLRRAGGGTEAFF. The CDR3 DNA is TGTGCCAGCAGTTTGCGTCGGGCAGGGGGAGGCACTGAAGCTTTCTTT.

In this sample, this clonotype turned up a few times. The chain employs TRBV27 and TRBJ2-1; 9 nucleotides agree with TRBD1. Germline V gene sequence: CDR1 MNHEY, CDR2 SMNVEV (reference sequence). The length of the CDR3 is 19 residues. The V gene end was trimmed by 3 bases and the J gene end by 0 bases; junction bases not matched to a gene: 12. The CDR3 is CASSFPSPDRGSSYNEQFF. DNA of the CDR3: TGTGCCAGCAGTTTCCCTTCTCCGGACAGGGGTAGCTCCTACAATGAGCAGTTCTTC.

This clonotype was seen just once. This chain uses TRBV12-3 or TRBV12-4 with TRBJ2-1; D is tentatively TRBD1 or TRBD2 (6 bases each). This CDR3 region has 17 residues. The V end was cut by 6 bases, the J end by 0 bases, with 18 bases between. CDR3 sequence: CASSLGWRGASYNEQFF. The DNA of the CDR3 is TGTGCCAGCAGCCTCGGGTGGAGGGGGGCCTCCTACAATGAGCAGTTCTTC.

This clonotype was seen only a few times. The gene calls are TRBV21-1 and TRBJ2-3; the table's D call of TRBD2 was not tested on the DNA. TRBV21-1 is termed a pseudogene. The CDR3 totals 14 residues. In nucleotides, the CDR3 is TGTGCCAGCAGCAAGGACAGACTAGCGGGGGTAGAGTATTTT. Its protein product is CASSKDRLAGVEYF.

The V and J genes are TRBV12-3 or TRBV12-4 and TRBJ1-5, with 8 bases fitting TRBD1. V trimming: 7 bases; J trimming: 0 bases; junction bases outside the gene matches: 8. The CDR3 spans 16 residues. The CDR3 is CASTSDRGYSNQPQHF. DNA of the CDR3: TGTGCCAGCACTTCTGACAGGGGATATAGCAATCAGCCCCAGCATTTT.

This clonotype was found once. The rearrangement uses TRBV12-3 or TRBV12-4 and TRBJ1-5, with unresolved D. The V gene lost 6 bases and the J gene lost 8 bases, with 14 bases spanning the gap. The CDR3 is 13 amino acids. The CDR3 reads CASSSDGLEPQHF. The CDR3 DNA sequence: TGTGCCAGCAGCTCGGACGGGCTGGAGCCCCAGCATTTT.

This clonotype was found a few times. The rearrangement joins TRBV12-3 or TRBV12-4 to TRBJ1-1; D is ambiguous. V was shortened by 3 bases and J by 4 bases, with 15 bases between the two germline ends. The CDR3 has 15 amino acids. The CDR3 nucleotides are TGTGCCAGCAGTTTGGCACACCCACGGGCCACTGAAGCTTTCTTT. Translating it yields CASSLAHPRATEAFF.

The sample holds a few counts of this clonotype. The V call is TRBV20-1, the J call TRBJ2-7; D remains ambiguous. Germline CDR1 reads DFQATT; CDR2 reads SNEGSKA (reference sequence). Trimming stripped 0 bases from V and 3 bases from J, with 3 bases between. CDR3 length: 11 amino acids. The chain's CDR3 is CSARDLYEQYF. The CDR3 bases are TGCAGTGCTAGAGATCTCTACGAGCAGTACTTC.

CDR3 region: CASSPRILGEPPTGELFF. CDR3 sequence (DNA): TGTGCCAGCAGTCCTAGAATCCTGGGGGAACCCCCTACCGGGGAGCTGTTTTTT. The chain joins TRBV6-2 or TRBV6-3 to TRBJ2-2, with D perhaps being TRBD1 or TRBD2 (5 bases each). V was cut by 5 bases and J by 5 bases, with 24 bases left in between. Germline V lookup: CDR1 MNHEY, CDR2 SVGEGT. CDR3 length: 18 amino acids.

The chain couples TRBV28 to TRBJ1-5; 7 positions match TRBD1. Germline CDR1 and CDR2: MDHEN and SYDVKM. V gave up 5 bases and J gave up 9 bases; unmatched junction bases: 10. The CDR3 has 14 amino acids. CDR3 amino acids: CASSPPGGWRPQHF. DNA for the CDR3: TGTGCCAGCAGTCCCCCAGGGGGTTGGAGGCCCCAGCATTTT.

The CDR3 coding sequence is TGTGCCAGCAGCGTTTCTCCGGTTGGGGTTCGCAATCAGCCCCAGCATTTT. This gives the protein CASSVSPVGVRNQPQHF. The genes are TRBV7-9 and TRBJ1-5; D not resolved. The V gene lost 5 bases and the J gene lost 2 bases, with 19 bases spanning the gap. Germline loops: CDR1 SEHNR, CDR2 FQNEAQ (reference sequence). CDR3 length: 17 residues.

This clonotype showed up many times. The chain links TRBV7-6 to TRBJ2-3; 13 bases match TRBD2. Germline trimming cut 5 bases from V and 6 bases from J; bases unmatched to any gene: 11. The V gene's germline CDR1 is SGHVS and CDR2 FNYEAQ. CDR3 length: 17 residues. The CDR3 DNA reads TGTGCCAGCAGCCGGGGACTAGCGGGAACCCGGAAGGATACGCAGTATTTT. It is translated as CASSRGLAGTRKDTQYF.

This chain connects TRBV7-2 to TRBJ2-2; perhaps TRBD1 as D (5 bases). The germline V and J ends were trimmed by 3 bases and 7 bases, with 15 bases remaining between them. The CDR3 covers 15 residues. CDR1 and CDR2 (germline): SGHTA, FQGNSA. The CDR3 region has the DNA TGTGCCAGCAGCTTTTATAGTCAGGGTGACGGGGAGCTGTTTTTT. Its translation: CASSFYSQGDGELFF. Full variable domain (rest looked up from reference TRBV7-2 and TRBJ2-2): GAGVSQSPSNKVTEKGKDVELRCDPISGHTALYWYRQSLGQGLEFLIYFQGNSAPDKSGLPSDRFSAERTGGSVSTLTIQRTQQEDSAVYLCASSFYSQGDGELFFGEGSRLTVL.

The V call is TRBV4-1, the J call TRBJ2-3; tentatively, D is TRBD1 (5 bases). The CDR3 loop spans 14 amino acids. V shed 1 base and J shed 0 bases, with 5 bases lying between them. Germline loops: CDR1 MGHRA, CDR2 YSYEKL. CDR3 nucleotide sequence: TGCGCCAGCAGCCAAGGACAGAGCACAGATACGCAGTATTTT. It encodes CASSQGQSTDTQYF.

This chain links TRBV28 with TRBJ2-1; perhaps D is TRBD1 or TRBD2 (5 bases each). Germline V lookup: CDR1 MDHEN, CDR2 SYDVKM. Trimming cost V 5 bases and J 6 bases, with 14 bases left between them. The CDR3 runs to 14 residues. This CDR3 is CASSPALGTNEQFF. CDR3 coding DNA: TGTGCCAGCAGTCCGGCTTTGGGGACCAATGAGCAGTTCTTC.

CDR3 in amino acids: CASSLPSGTSGGAEADTQYF. CDR3 DNA: TGTGCCAGCAGCTTACCATCTGGGACTAGCGGGGGGGCCGAGGCAGATACGCAGTATTTT. The chain joins TRBV11-2 to TRBJ2-3; 16 positions match TRBD2. After removal of 2 bases from V and 4 bases from J, the junction contained 12 bases not matched to a gene. This CDR3 region has 20 residues. Germline loops: CDR1 SGHAT, CDR2 FQNNGV.

CDR3: CASRGGEGVETQYF. In DNA, the CDR3 is TGTGCCAGCAGGGGGGGGGAAGGAGTAGAGACCCAGTACTTC. The chain joins TRBV12-3 or TRBV12-4 to TRBJ2-5, with TRBD2 identical over 7 bases. The CDR3 runs 14 residues. Trimming took 6 bases from V and 4 from J; bases not matched to a gene: 8.

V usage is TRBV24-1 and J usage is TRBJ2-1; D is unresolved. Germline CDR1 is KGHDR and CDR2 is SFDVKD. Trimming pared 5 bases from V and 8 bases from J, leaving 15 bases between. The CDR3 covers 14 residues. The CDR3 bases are TGTGCCACCAGTGTCAACCGGGCAGATGATGAGCAGTTCTTC. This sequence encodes CATSVNRADDEQFF.

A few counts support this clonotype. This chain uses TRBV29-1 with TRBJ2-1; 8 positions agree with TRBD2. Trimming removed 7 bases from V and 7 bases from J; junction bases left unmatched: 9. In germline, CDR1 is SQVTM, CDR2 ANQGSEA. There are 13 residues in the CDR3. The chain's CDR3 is CSEKPGLVNEQFF. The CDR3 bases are TGCAGCGAAAAACCGGGACTAGTAAATGAGCAGTTCTTC.

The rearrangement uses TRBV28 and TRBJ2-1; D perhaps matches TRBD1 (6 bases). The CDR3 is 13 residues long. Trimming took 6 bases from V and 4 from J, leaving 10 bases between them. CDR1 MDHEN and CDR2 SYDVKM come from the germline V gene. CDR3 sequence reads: CASSDRTYNEQFF. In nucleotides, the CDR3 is TGTGCCAGCAGCGACAGGACATACAATGAGCAGTTCTTC.

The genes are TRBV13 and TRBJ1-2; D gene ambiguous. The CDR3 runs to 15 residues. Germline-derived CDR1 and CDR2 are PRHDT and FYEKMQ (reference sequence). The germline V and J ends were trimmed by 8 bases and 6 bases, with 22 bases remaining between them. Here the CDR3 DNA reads TGTGCCAGCGGCCTATATGGATCGAGAGGCCATGGCTACACCTTC. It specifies CASGLYGSRGHGYTF.

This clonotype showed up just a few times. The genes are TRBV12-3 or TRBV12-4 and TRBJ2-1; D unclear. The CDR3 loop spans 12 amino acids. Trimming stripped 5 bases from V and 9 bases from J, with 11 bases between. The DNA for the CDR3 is TGTGCCAGCAGTACCCCAGGTGGTGAGCAGTTCTTC. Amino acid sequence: CASSTPGGEQFF.

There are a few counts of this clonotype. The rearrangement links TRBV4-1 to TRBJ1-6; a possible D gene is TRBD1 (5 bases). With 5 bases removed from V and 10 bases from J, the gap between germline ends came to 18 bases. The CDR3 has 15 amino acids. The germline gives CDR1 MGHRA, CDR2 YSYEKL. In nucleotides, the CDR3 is TGCGCCAGCAGCACCCCGGGGACCCGAGACTCACCCCTCCACTTT. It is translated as CASSTPGTRDSPLHF.

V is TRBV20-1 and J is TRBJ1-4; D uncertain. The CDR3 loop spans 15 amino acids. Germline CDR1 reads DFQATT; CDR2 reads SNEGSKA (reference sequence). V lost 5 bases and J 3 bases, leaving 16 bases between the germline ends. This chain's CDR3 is CSASEERVANEKLFF. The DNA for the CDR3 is TGCAGTGCTTCCGAGGAGAGGGTAGCTAATGAAAAACTGTTTTTT.